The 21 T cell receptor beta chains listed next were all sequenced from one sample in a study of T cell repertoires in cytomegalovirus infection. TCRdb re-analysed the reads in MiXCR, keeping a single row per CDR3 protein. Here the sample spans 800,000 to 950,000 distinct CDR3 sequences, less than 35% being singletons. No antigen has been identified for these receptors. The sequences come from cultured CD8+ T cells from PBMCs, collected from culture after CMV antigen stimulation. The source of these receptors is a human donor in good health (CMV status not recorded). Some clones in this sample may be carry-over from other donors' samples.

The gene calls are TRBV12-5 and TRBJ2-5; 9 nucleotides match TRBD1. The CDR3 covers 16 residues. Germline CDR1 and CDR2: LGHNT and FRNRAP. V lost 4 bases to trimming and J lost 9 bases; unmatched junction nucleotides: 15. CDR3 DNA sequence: TGTGCTAGTGGTTCCTTTACCGACAGGGGGGTGGAGGCCCAGTACTTC. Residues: CASGSFTDRGVEAQYF.

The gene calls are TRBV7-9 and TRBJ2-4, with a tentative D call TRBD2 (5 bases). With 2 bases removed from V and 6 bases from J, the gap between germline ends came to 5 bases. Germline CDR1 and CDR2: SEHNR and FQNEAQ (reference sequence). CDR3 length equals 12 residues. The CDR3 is CASSLRGNIQYF. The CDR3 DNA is TGTGCCAGCAGCTTACGGGGAAACATTCAGTACTTC.

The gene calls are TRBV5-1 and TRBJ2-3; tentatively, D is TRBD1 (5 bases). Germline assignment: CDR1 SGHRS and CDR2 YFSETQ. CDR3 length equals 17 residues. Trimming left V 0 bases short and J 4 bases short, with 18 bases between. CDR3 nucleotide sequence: TGCGCCAGCAGCTTGGAATTGTCCTCAGGGAATTCAGATACGCAGTATTTT. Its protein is CASSLELSSGNSDTQYF.

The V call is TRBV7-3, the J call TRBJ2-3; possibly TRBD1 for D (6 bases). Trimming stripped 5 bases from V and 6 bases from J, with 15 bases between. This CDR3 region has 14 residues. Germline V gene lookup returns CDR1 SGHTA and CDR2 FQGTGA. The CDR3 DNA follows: TGTGCCAGCAGCGACGCCTGGGGGCCGGATACGCAGTATTTT. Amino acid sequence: CASSDAWGPDTQYF.

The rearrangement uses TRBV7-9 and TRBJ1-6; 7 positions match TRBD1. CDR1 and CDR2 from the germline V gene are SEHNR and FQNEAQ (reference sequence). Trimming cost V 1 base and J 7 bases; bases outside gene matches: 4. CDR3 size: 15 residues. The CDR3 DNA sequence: TGTGCCAGCAGCTTAGAGAAAGGGGGCAATTCACCCCTCCACTTT. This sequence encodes CASSLEKGGNSPLHF.

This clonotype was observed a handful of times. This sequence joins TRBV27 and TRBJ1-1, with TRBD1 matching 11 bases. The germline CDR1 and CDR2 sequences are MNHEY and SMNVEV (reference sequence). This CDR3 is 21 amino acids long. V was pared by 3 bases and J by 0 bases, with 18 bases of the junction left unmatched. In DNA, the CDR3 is TGTGCCAGCAGTTTCCCCCGAGGTACCGGGACAGGGGGGTCCATGAACACTGAAGCTTTCTTT. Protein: CASSFPRGTGTGGSMNTEAFF.

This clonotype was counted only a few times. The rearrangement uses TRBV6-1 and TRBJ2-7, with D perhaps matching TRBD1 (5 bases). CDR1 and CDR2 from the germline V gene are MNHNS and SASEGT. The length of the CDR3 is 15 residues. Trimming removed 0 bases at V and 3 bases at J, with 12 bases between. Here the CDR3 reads CASSEAEDSLYEQYV. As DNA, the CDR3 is TGTGCCAGCAGTGAAGCCGAAGACAGCCTCTACGAGCAGTACGTC.

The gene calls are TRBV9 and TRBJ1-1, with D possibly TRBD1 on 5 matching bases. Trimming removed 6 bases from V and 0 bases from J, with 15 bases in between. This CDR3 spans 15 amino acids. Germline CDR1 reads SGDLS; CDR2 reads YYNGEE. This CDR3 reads CASTEGRLMNTEAFF. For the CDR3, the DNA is TGTGCCAGCACGGAGGGGCGGCTGATGAACACTGAAGCTTTCTTT.

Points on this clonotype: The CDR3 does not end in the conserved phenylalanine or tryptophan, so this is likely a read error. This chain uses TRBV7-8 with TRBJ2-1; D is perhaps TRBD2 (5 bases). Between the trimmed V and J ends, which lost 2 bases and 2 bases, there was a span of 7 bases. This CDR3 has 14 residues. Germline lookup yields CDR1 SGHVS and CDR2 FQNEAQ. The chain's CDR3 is CASSLTGTYNEQFS. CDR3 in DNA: TGTGCCAGCAGCTTAACGGGGACCTACAATGAGCAGTTCTCC.

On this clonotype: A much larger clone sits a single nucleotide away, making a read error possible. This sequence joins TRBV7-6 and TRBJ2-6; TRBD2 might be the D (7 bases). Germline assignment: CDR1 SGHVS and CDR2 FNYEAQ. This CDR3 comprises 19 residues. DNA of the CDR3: TGTGCCAGCAGTCAAGGGGCGGGGGCGCTCCCCTCTGGGACCAACGTCCTGACTTTC. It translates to CASSQGAGALPSGTNVLTF. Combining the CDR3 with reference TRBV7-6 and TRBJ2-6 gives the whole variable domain GAGVSQSPRYKVTKRGQDVALRCDPISGHVSLYWYRQALGQGPEFLTYFNYEAQQDKSGLPNDRFSAERPEGSISTLTIQRTEQRDSAMYRCASSQGAGALPSGTNVLTFGAGSRLTVL.

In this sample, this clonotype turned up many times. CDR3 sequence: CASSLERRGDTQYF. CDR3 bases: TGTGCCAGCAGTTTAGAGAGGCGTGGAGATACGCAGTATTTT. V and J are TRBV28 and TRBJ2-3; D remains ambiguous. There are 14 residues in the CDR3. V dropped 2 bases and J dropped 5 bases, with 11 bases sitting between them. The germline gives CDR1 MDHEN, CDR2 SYDVKM.

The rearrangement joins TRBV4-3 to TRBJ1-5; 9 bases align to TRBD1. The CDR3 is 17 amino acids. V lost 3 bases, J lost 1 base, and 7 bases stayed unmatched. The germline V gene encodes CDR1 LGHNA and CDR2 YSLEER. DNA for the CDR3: TGCGCCAGCAGCCAGGGAACAGGGGGCGGAAGCAATCAGCCCCAGCATTTT. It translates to CASSQGTGGGSNQPQHF.

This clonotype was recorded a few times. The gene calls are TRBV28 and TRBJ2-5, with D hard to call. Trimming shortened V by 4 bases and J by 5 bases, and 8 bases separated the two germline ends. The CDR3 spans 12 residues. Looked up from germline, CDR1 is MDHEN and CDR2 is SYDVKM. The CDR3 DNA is TGTGCCAGCAGTTACCTTTTGGAGACCCAGTACTTC. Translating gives CASSYLLETQYF.

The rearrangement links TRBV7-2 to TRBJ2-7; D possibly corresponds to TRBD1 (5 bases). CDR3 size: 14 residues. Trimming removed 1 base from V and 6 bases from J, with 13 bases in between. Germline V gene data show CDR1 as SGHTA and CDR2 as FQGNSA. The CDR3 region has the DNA TGTGCCAGCAGCTTAGATCCAGGGCCGGGCGAGCAGTACGTC. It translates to CASSLDPGPGEQYV.

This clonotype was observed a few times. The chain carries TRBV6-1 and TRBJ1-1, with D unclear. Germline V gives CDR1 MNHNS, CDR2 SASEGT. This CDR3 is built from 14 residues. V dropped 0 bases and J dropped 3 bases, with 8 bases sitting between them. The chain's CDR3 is CASSEAGTYTEAFF. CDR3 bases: TGTGCCAGCAGTGAAGCTGGCACCTACACTGAAGCTTTCTTT.

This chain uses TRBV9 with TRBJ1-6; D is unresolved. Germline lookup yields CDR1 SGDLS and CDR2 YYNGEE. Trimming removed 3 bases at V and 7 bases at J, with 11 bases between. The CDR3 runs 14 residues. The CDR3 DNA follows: TGTGCCAGCAGCGAGCGGGAAGTAAATTCACCCCTCCACTTT. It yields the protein CASSEREVNSPLHF.

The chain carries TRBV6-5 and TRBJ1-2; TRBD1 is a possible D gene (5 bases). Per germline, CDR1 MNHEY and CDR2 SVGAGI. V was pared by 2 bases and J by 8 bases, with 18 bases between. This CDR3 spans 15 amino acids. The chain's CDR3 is CASSYGGTDQGGYTF. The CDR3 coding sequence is TGTGCCAGCAGTTACGGAGGGACGGACCAGGGCGGCTACACCTTC.

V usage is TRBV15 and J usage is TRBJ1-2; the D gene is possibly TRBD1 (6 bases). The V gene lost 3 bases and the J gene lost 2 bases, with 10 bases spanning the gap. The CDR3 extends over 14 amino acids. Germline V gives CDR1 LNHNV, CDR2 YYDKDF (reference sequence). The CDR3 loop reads CATSRRTENYGYTF. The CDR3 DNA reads TGTGCCACCAGCAGGAGGACAGAGAACTATGGCTACACCTTC.

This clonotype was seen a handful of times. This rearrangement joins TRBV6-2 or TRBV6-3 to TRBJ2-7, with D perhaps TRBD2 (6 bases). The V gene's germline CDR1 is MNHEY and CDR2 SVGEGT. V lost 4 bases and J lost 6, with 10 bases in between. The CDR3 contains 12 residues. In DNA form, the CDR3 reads TGTGCCAGCAGTTTTGGGACTTTCGAGCAGTACGTC. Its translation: CASSFGTFEQYV.

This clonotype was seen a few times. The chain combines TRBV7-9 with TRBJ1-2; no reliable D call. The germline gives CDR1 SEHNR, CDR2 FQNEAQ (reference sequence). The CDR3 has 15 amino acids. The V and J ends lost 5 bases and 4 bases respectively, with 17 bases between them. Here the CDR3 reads CASSPSGRAGYGYTF. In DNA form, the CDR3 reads TGTGCCAGCAGCCCGAGCGGGAGGGCGGGCTATGGCTACACCTTC.

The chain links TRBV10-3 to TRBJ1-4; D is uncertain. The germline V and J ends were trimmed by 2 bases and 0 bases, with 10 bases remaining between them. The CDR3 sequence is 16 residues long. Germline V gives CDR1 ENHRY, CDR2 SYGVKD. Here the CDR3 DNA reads TGTGCCATCAGTGAGGTTGACGGGTCAACTAATGAAAAACTGTTTTTT. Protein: CAISEVDGSTNEKLFF.